This T cell receptor beta chain stems from a study of Graves' ophthalmopathy and Graves' hyperthyroidism. Across the study: Before any treatment was given, at initial diagnosis, peripheral blood was collected.

Establishment of the diagnosis relied upon clinical symptoms, serum thyroxine, TRAb, thyroid ultrasound and orbital computed tomography. PBMCs had their origin in fresh peripheral blood (10 ml). Amplification of the TCR beta CDR3 regions used RNA transcripts (as template). RT-PCR in the first round used HTBI primers; a second-round multiplex PCR followed. In TCRdb, the multiplex PCR reads were re-called with MiXCR into one record per CDR3 protein. The profile shows around 660,000 distinct CDR3 sequences, about 41% of them singletons. As concerns this clonotype: The antigen is not known. The junction does not match germline at one end; this may be a read error.

Study observations and caveats: A 13-signature model separated ophthalmopathy from stable hyperthyroidism, just over 85% sensitivity, around 78% specificity.

The CDR3 is 17 amino acids. Germline CDR1 MGHDK, CDR2 SYGVNS. The J gene is TRBJ2-7, the V gene TRBV25-1; 12 nucleotides align to TRBD1. Sequencing was performed on peripheral blood. This clonotype originated in an adult man with Graves' ophthalmopathy. CDR3 region: CASSESMGTGGSHEQYF. DNA of the CDR3: TGTGCCAGCAGTGAATCCATGGGGACAGGGGGCTCCCACGAGCAGTACTTC.